Each of the 21 T cell receptor beta chains below was sequenced from the same sample in a study of graft-versus-host responses after intestinal transplantation. Clones were read by immunoSEQ multiplex PCR, and TCRdb kept only the in-frame ones, dropping some. The data show approximately 97,000 clones, 85% to 95% seen once. Their antigen targets remain unknown. The material was unstimulated CD8+ T cells sorted from spleen or lymph node cells, obtained before transplant. These receptors were collected from a human donor who was the organ donor for an intestinal transplant.

The chain uses TRBV29-1 and TRBJ2-1; 7 bases agree with TRBD2. Looked up from germline, CDR1 is SQVTM and CDR2 is ANQGSEA. This CDR3 has 20 residues. V was pared by 4 bases and J by 9 bases, with 30 bases of the junction left unmatched. This CDR3 is CSVAGVFSFLTSRTLAEQFF. CDR3 coding DNA: TGCAGCGTTGCGGGGGTGTTCTCTTTTTTGACTAGCAGAACCCTTGCTGAGCAGTTCTTC.

The chain links TRBV5-6 to TRBJ2-1; 9 nucleotides match TRBD2. The CDR3 covers 16 residues. Germline loops: CDR1 SGHDT, CDR2 YYEEEE. V shed 4 bases and J 4 bases; nucleotides not matched to a gene: 9. The CDR3 is CASSPLTSGSYNEQFF. CDR3 in DNA: TGTGCCAGCAGCCCGCTAACTAGCGGGTCTTACAATGAGCAGTTCTTC.

This sequence joins TRBV4-1 and TRBJ2-3; 10 bases match TRBD1. Looked up from germline, CDR1 is MGHRA and CDR2 is YSYEKL. This CDR3 is built from 15 residues. The V segment lost 4 bases and the J segment 7 bases; nucleotides outside the gene matches: 8. This chain's CDR3 is CASSLYRTGGNTQYF. As DNA, the CDR3 is TGCGCCAGCAGCCTATATCGGACAGGGGGAAATACGCAGTATTTT.

V usage is TRBV6-5 and J usage is TRBJ2-1; TRBD2 might be the D (5 bases). V was trimmed by 2 bases and J by 7 bases, leaving 9 bases between them. The CDR3 runs to 13 residues. Germline CDR1 is MNHEY and CDR2 is SVGAGI. CDR3 coding DNA: TGTGCCAGCAGTTACGGAGCGGAAAATGAGCAGTTCTTC. It translates to CASSYGAENEQFF.

This rearrangement joins TRBV5-4 to TRBJ2-7, with 7 nucleotides matching TRBD1. Per the germline V gene, CDR1 is SGHNT and CDR2 is YYREEE (reference sequence). After removal of 1 base from V and 1 base from J, the junction contained 5 bases not matched to a gene. This CDR3 comprises 15 residues. CDR3 DNA: TGTGCCAGCAGCTTGTCTGCAGGGGGATCCTACGAGCAGTACTTC. Amino acids: CASSLSAGGSYEQYF.

This clone appeared a single time. The V gene is TRBV4-1, the J gene TRBJ2-7; TRBD2 is a possible D gene (5 bases). The CDR3 length is 15 residues. V shed 0 bases and J shed 2 bases, with 11 bases lying between them. The germline gives CDR1 MGHRA, CDR2 YSYEKL. The CDR3 loop reads CASSQDPSGTYEQYF. Here the CDR3 DNA reads TGCGCCAGCAGCCAAGATCCCAGCGGAACCTACGAGCAGTACTTC.

The chain links TRBV6-1 to TRBJ2-5; D is perhaps TRBD2 (6 bases). Germline loops: CDR1 MNHNS, CDR2 SASEGT. V shed 1 base and J shed 5 bases, with 20 bases lying between them. CDR3 size: 17 residues. CDR3 in DNA: TGTGCCAGCAGTGAAGGGGTTTGGGGAGCCGGAGGGGAGACCCAGTACTTC. This translates into CASSEGVWGAGGETQYF.

The J gene is TRBJ2-7, the V gene TRBV25-1; TRBD1 matches at 12 bases. The CDR3 spans 17 residues. V was clipped by 0 bases and J by 4 bases; unmatched bases: 7. From germline, CDR1 is MGHDK and CDR2 SYGVNS. This chain's CDR3 is CASSEYFGTGGFYEQYF. As DNA, the CDR3 is TGTGCCAGCAGTGAATATTTTGGGACAGGGGGCTTTTACGAGCAGTACTTC.

The J gene is TRBJ2-3, the V gene TRBV5-1; D remains ambiguous. The germline V gene encodes CDR1 SGHRS and CDR2 YFSETQ. Between the trimmed V and J ends, which lost 1 base and 4 bases, there was a span of 10 bases. The CDR3 is 14 amino acids. CDR3 region: CASSLWLGADTQYF. DNA of the CDR3: TGCGCCAGCAGCTTGTGGTTGGGCGCAGATACGCAGTATTTT.

V gene TRBV30 combines with J gene TRBJ1-2, with a weak D call TRBD1 (6 bases). Germline assignment: CDR1 GTSNPN and CDR2 SVGIG (reference sequence). V was shortened by 3 bases and J by 10 bases, with 21 bases between the two germline ends. This CDR3 is built from 14 residues. The CDR3 DNA reads TGTGCCTGGAGCGATGGGGGCGGTGAGAGTGACTACACCTTC. This gives the protein CAWSDGGGESDYTF.

The chain couples TRBV15 to TRBJ1-1, with a possible D match to TRBD1 (5 bases). The germline CDR1 and CDR2 sequences are LNHNV and YYDKDF (reference sequence). The V end lost 1 base, the J end lost 0 bases, and 12 bases lay between the germline ends. This CDR3 has 16 residues. CDR3 bases: TGTGCCACCAGCAGAGGGGGGGGGAGCATGAACACTGAAGCTTTCTTT. It yields the protein CATSRGGGSMNTEAFF.

This sequence joins TRBV30 and TRBJ2-7; D perhaps matches TRBD2 (5 bases). Trimming left V 2 bases short and J 7 bases short, with 15 bases between. The CDR3 loop spans 13 amino acids. The V gene's germline CDR1 is GTSNPN and CDR2 SVGIG (reference sequence). CDR3 protein: CAWSPTRVSEQYF. The CDR3 region has the DNA TGTGCCTGGAGTCCAACGAGGGTGTCAGAGCAGTACTTC.

This rearrangement joins TRBV27 to TRBJ2-7; TRBD1 matches 8 bases. The CDR3 runs 14 residues. V lost 5 bases to trimming and J lost 6 bases; unmatched junction nucleotides: 9. Germline V gene data show CDR1 as MNHEY and CDR2 as SMNVEV (reference sequence). The CDR3 DNA sequence: TGTGCCAGCAGTCTTGGACAGGGTTGGGTCGAGCAGTACTTC. Residues: CASSLGQGWVEQYF.

The CDR3 bases are TGTGCCAGCAGCTCTGAGTGGCAGCGGGAGAAATCTGGGGGATACGAGCAGTACTTC. Its translation: CASSSEWQREKSGGYEQYF. The chain joins TRBV7-9 to TRBJ2-7, with 8 nucleotides matching TRBD2. Germline V gene sequence: CDR1 SEHNR, CDR2 FQNEAQ (reference sequence). The CDR3 contains 19 residues. V lost 4 bases to trimming and J lost 4 bases; unmatched junction nucleotides: 21.

The chain couples TRBV4-1 to TRBJ2-3; the match to TRBD2 covers 7 bases. Germline CDR1 reads MGHRA; CDR2 reads YSYEKL. CDR3 size: 16 residues. V was pared by 4 bases and J by 2 bases, with 9 bases of the junction left unmatched. CDR3 region: CASSRRETSSTDTQYF. The CDR3 coding sequence is TGCGCCAGCAGCCGGAGGGAGACTAGCTCCACAGATACGCAGTATTTT.

The chain recombines TRBV9 with TRBJ2-2; D call uncertain. The V gene lost 0 bases and the J gene lost 0 bases, with 9 bases spanning the gap. There are 16 residues in the CDR3. Germline V CDR1 and CDR2: SGDLS, YYNGEE. The CDR3 DNA reads TGTGCCAGCAGCGTAGGGCGGAAGCCGAACACCGGGGAGCTGTTTTTT. Encoded protein: CASSVGRKPNTGELFF.

The chain uses TRBV7-9 and TRBJ1-4, with 8 bases aligning to TRBD1. The CDR3 sequence is 17 residues long. Per germline, CDR1 SEHNR and CDR2 FQNEAQ (reference sequence). V shed 3 bases and J 5 bases; nucleotides not matched to a gene: 11. The CDR3 here is CASSFRKTGAPNEKLFF. CDR3 coding DNA: TGTGCCAGCAGCTTCCGAAAGACAGGGGCGCCAAATGAAAAACTGTTTTTT.

The chain employs TRBV19 and TRBJ2-1; D not certain. The CDR3 spans 11 residues. Germline V gives CDR1 LNHDA, CDR2 SQIVND (reference sequence). The V gene lost 6 bases and the J gene lost 7 bases, with 7 bases spanning the gap. CDR3 nucleotide sequence: TGTGCCAGTAGAGACGGGAATGAGCAGTTCTTC. Its protein product is CASRDGNEQFF.

The rearrangement links TRBV5-1 to TRBJ1-1, with 9 bases lining up with TRBD1. In germline, CDR1 is SGHRS, CDR2 YFSETQ. Trimming took 4 bases from V and 0 from J; bases not matched to a gene: 4. This CDR3 has 15 amino acids. CDR3 loop: CASSVHRGLNTEAFF. For the CDR3, the DNA is TGCGCCAGCAGCGTACACAGGGGGCTGAACACTGAAGCTTTCTTT. The variable domain in full, with the rest retrieved from reference TRBV5-1 and TRBJ1-1, is KAGVTQTPRYLIKTRGQQVTLSCSPISGHRSVSWYQQTPGQGLQFLFEYFSETQRNKGNFPGRFSGRQFSNSRSEMNVSTLELGDSALYLCASSVHRGLNTEAFFGQGTRLTVV.

The chain couples TRBV29-1 to TRBJ1-2; possible D gene TRBD1, 6 bases. This CDR3 comprises 14 residues. Looked up from germline, CDR1 is SQVTM and CDR2 is ANQGSEA. V lost 3 bases, J lost 4 bases, and 15 bases lay in between. This CDR3 reads CSVDLGRGGYGYTF. DNA for the CDR3: TGCAGCGTTGATTTGGGGAGAGGGGGCTATGGCTACACCTTC.

This clone was seen only a few times. This rearrangement joins TRBV18 to TRBJ1-1; 8 nucleotides match TRBD1. J gave up 2 bases and V 3 bases, and 5 bases lay outside the gene matches. CDR3 length: 15 residues. Germline V gene data show CDR1 as KGHSH and CDR2 as LQKENI. CDR3 nucleotide sequence: TGTGCCAGCTCACCCAGACAGGGGATAAACACTGAAGCTTTCTTT. Protein: CASSPRQGINTEAFF.